These 30 T cell receptor beta chains originate from one sample sequenced in a study of cytomegalovirus exposure and HLA in healthy donors. Measured with immunoSEQ multiplex PCR; TCRdb has only the in-frame clones, and not every one. The table lists about 280,000 clones, 86% of them singletons. The sequencing input was PBMCs. The receptors were gathered from a woman aged 18 to 35 in good health and CMV-seronegative.

V usage is TRBV7-9 and J usage is TRBJ1-2; D is uncertain. Trimming pared 2 bases from V and 4 bases from J, leaving 11 bases between. The CDR3 is 14 amino acids. The germline V gene has CDR1 SEHNR and CDR2 FQNEAQ (reference sequence). The CDR3 DNA is TGTGCCAGCAGCTTAATACTTACAGTCTATGGCTACACCTTC. The encoded protein is CASSLILTVYGYTF.

The rearrangement links TRBV19 to TRBJ1-1; D possibly corresponds to TRBD1 (6 bases). The CDR3 is made up of 14 amino acids. The germline gives CDR1 LNHDA, CDR2 SQIVND (reference sequence). V was cut by 8 bases and J by 3 bases, with 16 bases left in between. CDR3 region: CASERQDRDTEAFF. DNA for the CDR3: TGTGCCAGTGAAAGACAGGATCGGGACACTGAAGCTTTCTTT.

Only one count was recorded for this clone. The identical CDR3 is also encoded by other nucleotide sequences in the sample. This chain links TRBV9 with TRBJ1-1; 8 bases are shared with TRBD1. This CDR3 contains 14 residues. The germline gives CDR1 SGDLS, CDR2 YYNGEE. V shed 1 base and J 4 bases; nucleotides not matched to a gene: 3. The CDR3 here is CASSVLTGGTEAFF. CDR3 DNA sequence: TGTGCCAGCAGCGTACTAACAGGGGGCACTGAAGCTTTCTTT.

The rearrangement uses TRBV7-8 and TRBJ1-1; TRBD1 matches at 7 bases. The V segment lost 4 bases and the J segment 6 bases; nucleotides outside the gene matches: 11. This CDR3 comprises 15 residues. From germline, CDR1 is SGHVS and CDR2 FQNEAQ. The CDR3 is CASSSPKGGIAEAFF. CDR3 DNA: TGTGCCAGCAGCTCCCCGAAAGGGGGCATCGCTGAAGCTTTCTTT.

The chain recombines TRBV30 with TRBJ2-5; maybe TRBD1 (7 bases). V lost 0 bases and J lost 5, with 13 bases in between. The CDR3 loop spans 14 amino acids. CDR1 and CDR2 (germline): GTSNPN, SVGIG (reference sequence). CDR3 coding DNA: TGTGCCTGGAGTGTCTCAGGGGGGAGGGAGACCCAGTACTTC. It yields the protein CAWSVSGGRETQYF.

This sequence joins TRBV7-2 and TRBJ2-5; maybe TRBD1 (5 bases). V lost 5 bases and J lost 5, with 15 bases in between. The CDR3 consists of 14 residues. The V gene's germline CDR1 is SGHTA and CDR2 FQGNSA. The CDR3 spells CASSKSGSRETQYF. In DNA, the CDR3 is TGTGCCAGCAGCAAGTCAGGGTCCCGGGAGACCCAGTACTTC.

The CDR3 sequence: CASSQGPGLSGNTIYF. The CDR3 nucleotides read TGCGCCAGCAGCCAAGGTCCAGGGCTCTCTGGAAACACCATATATTTT. The chain links TRBV4-3 to TRBJ1-3; weak D call: TRBD1 (5 bases). The CDR3 is 16 residues long. Germline V gene data show CDR1 as LGHNA and CDR2 as YSLEER. V lost 1 base, J lost 0 bases, and 10 bases lay in between.

This sequence joins TRBV18 and TRBJ1-6; D perhaps matches TRBD1 (5 bases). This CDR3 comprises 16 residues. The V and J ends lost 1 base and 10 bases respectively, with 17 bases between them. Germline loops: CDR1 KGHSH, CDR2 LQKENI. The CDR3: CASSPLDSPLGSPLHF. CDR3 bases: TGTGCCAGCTCACCACTAGACAGTCCTTTGGGGTCACCCCTCCACTTT. Full variable domain (outside the CDR3, taken from reference TRBV18 and TRBJ1-6): NAGVMQNPRHLVRRRGQEARLRCSPMKGHSHVYWYRQLPEEGLKFMVYLQKENIIDESGMPKERFSAEFPKEGPSILRIQQVVRGDSAAYFCASSPLDSPLGSPLHFGNGTRLTVT.

This chain connects TRBV11-3 to TRBJ1-4; D gene uncertain. Trimming took 0 bases from V and 0 from J, leaving 11 bases between them. The CDR3 is 17 amino acids. Germline-derived CDR1 and CDR2 are SGHNT and YENEEA. The CDR3 DNA is TGTGCCAGCAGCTTAGAACGGGAATCCGCAACTAATGAAAAACTGTTTTTT. Its translation is CASSLERESATNEKLFF.

V gene TRBV6-5 combines with J gene TRBJ1-2, with unresolved D. This CDR3 region has 14 residues. CDR1 MNHEY and CDR2 SVGAGI come from the germline V gene. Trimming removed 2 bases from V and 4 bases from J, with 11 bases in between. The CDR3 nucleotides are TGTGCCAGCAGTTACCCCGGGGATGCCTATGGCTACACCTTC. Encoded protein: CASSYPGDAYGYTF.

This clone was seen a few times. The chain is built from TRBV6-5 and TRBJ1-6; the match to TRBD1 covers 7 bases. Germline CDR1 reads MNHEY; CDR2 reads SVGAGI. J was trimmed by 8 bases and V by 0 bases; bases with no gene match: 1. The CDR3 loop spans 14 amino acids. CDR3 DNA: TGTGCCAGCAGTTACTCTACAGGGGATTCACCCCTCCACTTT. Its protein product is CASSYSTGDSPLHF.

The chain links TRBV30 to TRBJ1-5, with D possibly TRBD1 on 5 matching bases. The CDR3 length is 14 residues. Germline values: CDR1 GTSNPN, CDR2 SVGIG (reference sequence). Trimming took 4 bases from V and 0 from J, leaving 10 bases between them. The CDR3 is CAWNTGYSNQPQHF. The CDR3 DNA reads TGTGCCTGGAATACAGGTTATAGCAATCAGCCCCAGCATTTT.

The chain combines TRBV6-1 with TRBJ1-2; 7 positions match TRBD1. CDR3 length: 14 residues. V shed 2 bases, J shed 4 bases, and the junction held 4 bases outside the gene matches. Germline CDR1 is MNHNS and CDR2 is SASEGT. The CDR3 reads CASSENRGTYGYTF. The CDR3 DNA reads TGTGCCAGCAGTGAAAACAGGGGAACCTATGGCTACACCTTC.

This clone was found once. The rearrangement uses TRBV5-1 and TRBJ2-7; D perhaps matches TRBD2 (5 bases). The V end lost 6 bases, the J end lost 2 bases, and 15 bases lay between the germline ends. CDR1 is SGHRS, CDR2 YFSETQ, per germline. CDR3 size: 14 residues. For the CDR3, the DNA is TGCGCCAGCATGGGAGACTCCCTTGCCTACGAGCAGTACTTC. It encodes CASMGDSLAYEQYF.

The J gene is TRBJ2-7, the V gene TRBV4-2; D gene uncertain. V gave up 0 bases and J gave up 0 bases, with 18 bases separating them. The CDR3 is 18 amino acids. Germline lookup yields CDR1 LGHNA and CDR2 YNFKEQ. The CDR3 region has the DNA TGTGCCAGCAGCCAAGATCGACTGGCCAAATCTCCCTCCTACGAGCAGTACTTC. Translated: CASSQDRLAKSPSYEQYF.

The sample holds one count of this clone. In DNA, the CDR3 is TGCGCCAGCAGAAAACAAGAGGACACAGATACGCAGTATTTT. It codes for CASRKQEDTDTQYF. The chain employs TRBV5-1 and TRBJ2-3; D is ambiguous. Per the germline V gene, CDR1 is SGHRS and CDR2 is YFSETQ. The CDR3 spans 14 residues. With 5 bases removed from V and 2 bases from J, the gap between germline ends came to 12 bases. The complete variable domain, with remaining parts taken from reference TRBV5-1 and TRBJ2-3, reads KAGVTQTPRYLIKTRGQQVTLSCSPISGHRSVSWYQQTPGQGLQFLFEYFSETQRNKGNFPGRFSGRQFSNSRSEMNVSTLELGDSALYLCASRKQEDTDTQYFGPGTRLTVL.

The chain's CDR3 is CASSIGTGGEKLFF. The CDR3 DNA follows: TGTGCCAGTAGTATCGGGACAGGGGGCGAAAAACTGTTTTTT. V usage is TRBV19 and J usage is TRBJ1-4; 12 nucleotides match TRBD1. The germline CDR1 and CDR2 sequences are LNHDA and SQIVND (reference sequence). CDR3 length equals 14 residues. V shed 3 bases and J 8 bases; nucleotides not matched to a gene: 1.

CDR3 DNA sequence: TGCGCCAGCAAACTCGACAGGGTAGGGGTGAACATTCAGTACTTC. It encodes CASKLDRVGVNIQYF. V usage is TRBV5-1 and J usage is TRBJ2-4, with TRBD1 matching 7 bases. Germline lookup yields CDR1 SGHRS and CDR2 YFSETQ. V trimming: 6 bases; J trimming: 7 bases; junction bases outside the gene matches: 13. This CDR3 contains 15 residues.

V gene TRBV30 combines with J gene TRBJ2-7; 7 bases agree with TRBD2. Germline V gene lookup returns CDR1 GTSNPN and CDR2 SVGIG (reference sequence). Trimming cost V 3 bases and J 2 bases; bases outside gene matches: 7. This CDR3 comprises 14 residues. For the CDR3, the DNA is TGTGCCTGGAGGCCAGCGGGAAACACCTACGAGCAGTACTTC. Its protein product is CAWRPAGNTYEQYF.

V and J are TRBV5-1 and TRBJ2-5, with 10 bases that match TRBD2. CDR3 length: 13 amino acids. Germline assignment: CDR1 SGHRS and CDR2 YFSETQ. The V and J ends lost 6 bases and 3 bases, in that order; junction bases with no gene match: 2. CDR3 sequence reads: CASKGLAEETQYF. For the CDR3, the DNA is TGCGCCAGCAAAGGACTAGCGGAAGAGACCCAGTACTTC.

The chain employs TRBV6-5 and TRBJ1-2, with 11 bases lining up with TRBD1. The CDR3 covers 14 residues. After removal of 5 bases from V and 6 bases from J, the junction contained 5 bases not matched to a gene. Germline V gene data show CDR1 as MNHEY and CDR2 as SVGAGI. The CDR3 here is CASSTGQGANGYTF. Here the CDR3 DNA reads TGTGCCAGCAGTACCGGACAGGGGGCTAATGGCTACACCTTC.

The rearrangement links TRBV7-3 to TRBJ2-7; a weak D match, TRBD1 (7 bases). The CDR3 is 15 amino acids. The germline V and J ends were trimmed by 2 bases and 3 bases, with 14 bases remaining between them. CDR1 and CDR2 from the germline V gene are SGHTA and FQGTGA. The CDR3 region has the DNA TGTGCCAGCAGCTTAGCGGGGACAGAGCACTACGAGCAGTACTTC. This sequence encodes CASSLAGTEHYEQYF.

CDR3 DNA sequence: TGTGCCAGCAGCTTTACAGGGTCCAACTATGGCTACACCTTC. Amino acids: CASSFTGSNYGYTF. The J gene is TRBJ1-2, the V gene TRBV7-2, with D perhaps TRBD1 (6 bases). CDR3 length: 14 amino acids. Trimming took off 3 bases at V and 2 bases at J, with 10 bases between the two ends. The germline gives CDR1 SGHTA, CDR2 FQGNSA.

This chain joins TRBV5-1 and TRBJ1-1, with TRBD1 identical over 10 bases. V trimming: 7 bases; J trimming: 3 bases; junction bases outside the gene matches: 9. This CDR3 contains 15 residues. The germline CDR1 and CDR2 sequences are SGHRS and YFSETQ. DNA of the CDR3: TGCGCCAGCCACTCCGGGACAGGGGTGTACACTGAAGCTTTCTTT. Residues: CASHSGTGVYTEAFF. The whole variable domain, filled in from reference TRBV5-1 and TRBJ1-1, reads KAGVTQTPRYLIKTRGQQVTLSCSPISGHRSVSWYQQTPGQGLQFLFEYFSETQRNKGNFPGRFSGRQFSNSRSEMNVSTLELGDSALYLCASHSGTGVYTEAFFGQGTRLTVV.

The rearrangement joins TRBV25-1 to TRBJ2-2; 7 nucleotides line up with TRBD2. In germline, CDR1 is MGHDK, CDR2 SYGVNS. CDR3 length: 16 amino acids. V lost 0 bases and J lost 2; bases outside the gene matches: 3. The CDR3 sequence: CASSEYGRSNTGELFF. The CDR3 DNA follows: TGTGCCAGCAGTGAATACGGGAGGTCAAACACCGGGGAGCTGTTTTTT.

The CDR3 nucleotides read TGTGCCAGCGCAACAGGGGCTAACACTGAAGCTTTCTTT. Protein sequence: CASATGANTEAFF. This chain links TRBV11-3 with TRBJ1-1; 7 nucleotides match TRBD1. Germline CDR1 reads SGHNT; CDR2 reads YENEEA. After removal of 8 bases from V and 2 bases from J, the junction contained 5 bases not matched to a gene. The CDR3 extends over 13 amino acids.

The V gene is TRBV27, the J gene TRBJ2-2; perhaps TRBD1 as D (6 bases). The CDR3 covers 16 residues. CDR1 and CDR2 from the germline V gene are MNHEY and SMNVEV (reference sequence). Trimming cost V 4 bases and J 6 bases, with 18 bases left between them. This CDR3 reads CASSSATGFWSGELFF. In DNA form, the CDR3 reads TGTGCCAGCAGTTCGGCCACAGGGTTTTGGTCCGGGGAGCTGTTTTTT.

The V and J genes are TRBV19 and TRBJ1-5; 9 bases align to TRBD1. The CDR3 consists of 16 residues. The germline gives CDR1 LNHDA, CDR2 SQIVND (reference sequence). Losses at the gene ends were 0 bases for V and 7 bases for J; bases not matched to a gene: 7. The CDR3 region has the DNA TGTGCCAGTAGTATAGATCTGGGGGACAGGGCCCAGCCCCAGCATTTT. Translated, it gives CASSIDLGDRAQPQHF.

The gene calls are TRBV9 and TRBJ1-5; TRBD1 is a possible D gene (6 bases). The CDR3 totals 13 residues. The germline CDR1 and CDR2 sequences are SGDLS and YYNGEE. Trimming removed 4 bases from V and 7 bases from J, with 12 bases in between. The CDR3 spells CASSPPGGQPQHF. Written as DNA, the CDR3 is TGTGCCAGCAGCCCCCCGGGGGGCCAGCCCCAGCATTTT.

The rearrangement uses TRBV6-5 and TRBJ2-3; D gene uncertain. The germline CDR1 and CDR2 sequences are MNHEY and SVGAGI. This CDR3 is built from 14 residues. Trimming cost V 2 bases and J 0 bases, with 6 bases left between them. The CDR3 sequence: CASSYQVSTDTQYF. CDR3 bases: TGTGCCAGCAGTTACCAGGTTAGCACAGATACGCAGTATTTT.